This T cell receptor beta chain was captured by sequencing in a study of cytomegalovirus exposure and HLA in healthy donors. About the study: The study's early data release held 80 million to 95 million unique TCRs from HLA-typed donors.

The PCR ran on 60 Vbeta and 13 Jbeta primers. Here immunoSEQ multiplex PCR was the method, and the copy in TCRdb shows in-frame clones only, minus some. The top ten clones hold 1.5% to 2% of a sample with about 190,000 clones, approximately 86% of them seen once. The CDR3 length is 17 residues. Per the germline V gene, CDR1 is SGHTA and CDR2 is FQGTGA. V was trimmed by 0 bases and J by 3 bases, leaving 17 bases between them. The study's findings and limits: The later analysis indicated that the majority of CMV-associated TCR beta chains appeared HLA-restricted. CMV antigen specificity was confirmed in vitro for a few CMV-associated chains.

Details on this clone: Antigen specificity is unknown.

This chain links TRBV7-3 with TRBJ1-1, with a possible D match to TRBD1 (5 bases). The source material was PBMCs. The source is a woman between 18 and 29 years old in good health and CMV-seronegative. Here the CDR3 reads CASSLTGTLLGDTEAFF. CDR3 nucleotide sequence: TGTGCCAGCAGCTTAACGGGGACTCTTCTGGGGGACACTGAAGCTTTCTTT.